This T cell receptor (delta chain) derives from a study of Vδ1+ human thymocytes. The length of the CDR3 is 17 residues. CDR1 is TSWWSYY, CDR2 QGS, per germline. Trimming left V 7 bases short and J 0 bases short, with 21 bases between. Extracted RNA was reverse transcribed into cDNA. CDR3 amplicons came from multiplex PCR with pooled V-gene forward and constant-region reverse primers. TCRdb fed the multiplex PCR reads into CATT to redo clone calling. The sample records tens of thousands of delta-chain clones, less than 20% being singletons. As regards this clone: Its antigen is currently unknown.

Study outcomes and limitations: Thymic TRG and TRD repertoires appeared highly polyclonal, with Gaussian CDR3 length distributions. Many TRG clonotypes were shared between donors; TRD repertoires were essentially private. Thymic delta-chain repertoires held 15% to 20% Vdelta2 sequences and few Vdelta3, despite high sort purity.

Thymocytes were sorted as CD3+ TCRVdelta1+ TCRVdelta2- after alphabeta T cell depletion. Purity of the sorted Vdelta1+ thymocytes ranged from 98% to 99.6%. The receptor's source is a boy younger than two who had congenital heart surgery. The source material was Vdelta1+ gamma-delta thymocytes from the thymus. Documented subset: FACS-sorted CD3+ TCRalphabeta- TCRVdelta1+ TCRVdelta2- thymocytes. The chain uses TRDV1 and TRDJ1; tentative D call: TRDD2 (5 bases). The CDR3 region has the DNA TGTGCTCTTGTGTTAACCCTACCCCGGGCCCACACCGATAAACTCATCTTT. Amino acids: CALVLTLPRAHTDKLIF.